These T cell receptor beta chains were read from a single sample in a study of blood T cells in healthy people across ages. MiXCR, applied by TCRdb to the 5' RACE reads, yields one record per CDR3 protein. The table includes hundreds of thousands of distinct CDR3 sequences, 25% to 30% detected once. The same data also contributed to another study, on T cells of mothers and their children.

The sample was blood. The receptor source for this set is a boy between 10 and 17 years old in good health. Both conserved end residues are part of each CDR3. D genes are given only for firm matches. Size tells how often a clone was seen (once, few, many) or the class of an expanded clone, and some rows leave it out.

v_call	d_call	j_call	clone_size	cdr3_nt	cdr3_aa
TRBV11-2	TRBD1	TRBJ2-7	.	TGTGCCAGCAGCAGGGACAGGGGTCCCATCTTCTCATCCTACGAGCAGTACTTC	CASSRDRGPIFSSYEQYF
TRBV12-3/TRBV12-4	TRBD1	TRBJ1-2	.	TGTGCCAGCCAGGACAGGGACAAGGGTGGCTACACCTTC	CASQDRDKGGYTF
TRBV28	.	TRBJ1-1	.	TGTGCCACCCGAAACGGAGGGGGCACTGAAGCTTTCTTT	CATRNGGGTEAFF
TRBV7-6	.	TRBJ2-3	few	TGTGCCAGCAGCTTAGTCGCGGACTGGGGGGATACGCAGTATTTT	CASSLVADWGDTQYF
TRBV28	.	TRBJ2-4	few	TGTGCCACACGTTGGGACAAAAACATTCAGTACTTC	CATRWDKNIQYF
TRBV15	.	TRBJ2-7	once	TGTGCCACCAGCATTTCCGACAGAACCAACTACGAGCAGTACTTC	CATSISDRTNYEQYF
TRBV10-3	.	TRBJ2-3	.	TGTGCCATCCTGGCCAGATTATCAGATACGCAGTATTTT	CAILARLSDTQYF
TRBV20-1	TRBD1	TRBJ2-7	many	TGCAGTGCTAAACCAGGGGGCCCCTACGAGCAGTACTTC	CSAKPGGPYEQYF
TRBV20-1	TRBD2	TRBJ2-7	.	TGCAGTGCTGAGGGACTAGCCTACGAGCAGTACTTC	CSAEGLAYEQYF
TRBV9	.	TRBJ2-6	few	TGTGCCAGCAGTCCCTACATTGACTCTGGGGCCAACGTCCTGACTTTC	CASSPYIDSGANVLTF
TRBV7-3	.	TRBJ2-6	.	TGTGCCAGCAGCTTAAACCCGACAGTCTCTGGGGCCAACGTCCTGACTTTC	CASSLNPTVSGANVLTF
TRBV6-6	TRBD2	TRBJ2-3	.	TGTGCCAGCAGTCTCCGACTAGCGGGGGTGTCGGATACGCAGTATTTT	CASSLRLAGVSDTQYF
TRBV29-1	.	TRBJ2-7	few	TGCAGCGTTGCAGCCGGGGTCTCCTACGAGCAGTACTTC	CSVAAGVSYEQYF
TRBV11-1	.	TRBJ2-1	.	TGTGCCAGCAGCTCCGTGAGCAGGGTCTACAATGAGCAGTTCTTC	CASSSVSRVYNEQFF
TRBV29-1	.	TRBJ2-3	.	TGCAGCCTTAGCGGAGATACGCAGTATTTT	CSLSGDTQYF
TRBV20-1	.	TRBJ2-3	.	TGCAGTGCTAGAGATTTAGGACAGTTAACAGATACGCAGTATTTT	CSARDLGQLTDTQYF
TRBV7-9	TRBD1	TRBJ1-2	.	TGTGCCAGCAGCCGGACAGGGGCTAACTATGGCTACACCTTC	CASSRTGANYGYTF
TRBV14	.	TRBJ2-2	.	TGTGCCAGCAGCCAATTCAACGGGGAGCTGTTTTTT	CASSQFNGELFF
TRBV21-1	.	TRBJ2-5	few	TGTGCCAGCAGCAAAGGGACTAGCGCCGGGCGGGCCCAGTACTTC	CASSKGTSAGRAQYF
TRBV20-1	.	TRBJ1-2	.	TGCAGTGCCCGCGGAAGGAACGACTATGGCTACACCTTC	CSARGRNDYGYTF
TRBV20-1	TRBD1	TRBJ2-7	.	TGCAGTGCTGGACAGGGGAGTATGAACGAGCAGTACTTC	CSAGQGSMNEQYF
TRBV7-9	TRBD1	TRBJ2-7	.	TGTGCCAGCAGCTTACTCGGACAGGGGATGGAGCAGTACTTC	CASSLLGQGMEQYF
TRBV27	.	TRBJ1-2	.	TGTGCCAGCAGTTTTTCGACAAACTATGGCTACACCTTC	CASSFSTNYGYTF
TRBV5-1	TRBD1	TRBJ2-1	few	TGCGCCAGCAGCTCCGACAGGGTCGAATACAATGAGCAGTTCTTC	CASSSDRVEYNEQFF
TRBV6-6	.	TRBJ2-1	.	TGTGCCAGCAGAGCGGGTGCCTCCTACAATGAGCAGTTCTTC	CASRAGASYNEQFF
TRBV20-1	TRBD2	TRBJ2-1	.	TGCAGTGCTAAACTAGCGGGACAACACAATGAGCAGTTCTTC	CSAKLAGQHNEQFF
TRBV29-1	TRBD2	TRBJ2-7	.	TGCAGCGGTGGACTAGCGGGGGCAAGGGCCTACGAGCAGTACTTC	CSGGLAGARAYEQYF
TRBV6-5	.	TRBJ2-3	few	TGTGCCAGCAGTTACTCGGGAGGGGGCACCTACACAGATACGCAGTATTTT	CASSYSGGGTYTDTQYF
TRBV20-1	.	TRBJ1-2	.	TGCAGTGCTAGCAGGGACCGTTATGGCTACACCTTC	CSASRDRYGYTF
TRBV29-1	.	TRBJ1-2	.	TGCAGCGTTTTAGGGGCTGAGAAGTATGGCTACACCTTC	CSVLGAEKYGYTF
TRBV12-3/TRBV12-4	.	TRBJ2-3	.	TGTGCCAGCACTCTAGGGAGAGATTGGGCAGATGCGCAGTATTTT	CASTLGRDWADAQYF
TRBV7-2	.	TRBJ2-1	few	TGTGCCAGCAGCAAGTCTCCGAATGAGCAGTTCTTC	CASSKSPNEQFF
TRBV5-6	TRBD1	TRBJ2-7	few	TGTGCCAGCAGCTCCGGGACAGGGGTGACGAACGAGCAGTACTTC	CASSSGTGVTNEQYF
TRBV9	.	TRBJ1-5	few	TGTGCCAGCAGCGCCGACAGGAATCAGCCCCAGCATTTT	CASSADRNQPQHF
TRBV6-6	.	TRBJ2-7	few	TGTGCCAGCAGTACCGCCGAGGGGATTGCCTACGAGCAGTACTTC	CASSTAEGIAYEQYF
TRBV6-5	TRBD1	TRBJ2-6	.	TGTGCCAGCAGTTTCGGACAGGGAGACTCTGGGGCCAACGTCCTGACTTTC	CASSFGQGDSGANVLTF
TRBV2	TRBD2	TRBJ2-3	.	TGTGCCAGCAGAGCCATAGCGGGAAGAGGGACAGATACGCAGTATTTT	CASRAIAGRGTDTQYF
TRBV28	.	TRBJ1-2	.	TGTGCCAGCAGTTCTACCGGGACACCTGGCTACACCTTC	CASSSTGTPGYTF
TRBV23-1	TRBD2	TRBJ2-5	.	TGCGCCAGCAGTCAATGGGGACTAGCGGGGAGTCAAGAGACCCAGTACTTC	CASSQWGLAGSQETQYF
TRBV4-1	TRBD1	TRBJ1-2	.	TGCGCCAGCAGCCAAGACGAAAGTTCAGGGGACAGGGCGTTCGGCTACACCTTC	CASSQDESSGDRAFGYTF
TRBV16	.	TRBJ1-2	.	TGTGCCAGCAGCCAATCCGCGACTGCCCCCAGCGGCTACACCTTC	CASSQSATAPSGYTF
TRBV12-3/TRBV12-4	.	TRBJ2-6	.	TGTGCCAGCAGCCTGAGGGAAACTGGGGCCAACGTCCTGACTTTC	CASSLRETGANVLTF
TRBV20-1	.	TRBJ2-3	.	TGCAGCAGCCCGCCCCCGGAGCCGGGGGCTTTTAATACGCAGTATTTT	CSSPPPEPGAFNTQYF
TRBV24-1	TRBD1	TRBJ2-1	few	TGTGCCACCAGTGATTTGCAGGGGGAAAGCTCCTACAATGAGCAGTTCTTC	CATSDLQGESSYNEQFF
TRBV9	.	TRBJ2-1	.	TGTGCCAGCAGGGCGGGGGCCAATGAGCAGTTCTTC	CASRAGANEQFF
TRBV10-3	TRBD1	TRBJ2-7	few	TGTGCCATCAGTGAATTGGACAGGGACTACGAGCAGTACTTC	CAISELDRDYEQYF
TRBV10-3	.	TRBJ2-7	few	TGTGCCATCAGTGCCCGGGGCTACGAGCAGTACTTC	CAISARGYEQYF
TRBV20-1	.	TRBJ2-7	few	TGCAGTGCTGTCGCCGGGACAATGAACGAGCAGTACTTC	CSAVAGTMNEQYF
TRBV5-1	TRBD2	TRBJ2-7	few	TGCGCCAGCAGCTTGGGGGCTAGCGGGGATTCCTACGAGCAGTACTTC	CASSLGASGDSYEQYF
TRBV7-9	.	TRBJ1-4	few	TGTGCCAGCAGCTTAGCCGGTGCAGGGAGTGATGAAAAACTGTTTTTT	CASSLAGAGSDEKLFF
TRBV30	TRBD1	TRBJ2-7	.	TGTGCCTGGAGCCCCACGGGACAGGGCTACGAGCAGTACTTC	CAWSPTGQGYEQYF
TRBV6-2/TRBV6-3	.	TRBJ1-1	.	TGTGCCAGCAGTGCGGGGGTGTGGGAAGCTTTCTTT	CASSAGVWEAFF
TRBV20-1	TRBD1	TRBJ1-2	few	TGCAGTGCTAGAGTTTTCGGACAGGGGCGGGGAGCTAACTATGGCTACACCTTC	CSARVFGQGRGANYGYTF